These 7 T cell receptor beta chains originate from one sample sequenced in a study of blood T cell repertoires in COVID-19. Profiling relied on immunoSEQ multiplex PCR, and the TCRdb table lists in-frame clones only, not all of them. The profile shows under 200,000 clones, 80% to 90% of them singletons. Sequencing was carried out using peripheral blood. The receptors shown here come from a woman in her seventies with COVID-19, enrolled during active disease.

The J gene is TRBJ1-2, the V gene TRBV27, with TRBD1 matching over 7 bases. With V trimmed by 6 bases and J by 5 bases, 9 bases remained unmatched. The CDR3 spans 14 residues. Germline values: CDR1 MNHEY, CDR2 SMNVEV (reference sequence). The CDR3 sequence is CASSPYRGEYGYTF. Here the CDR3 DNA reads TGTGCCAGCAGCCCCTACAGGGGAGAATATGGCTACACCTTC.

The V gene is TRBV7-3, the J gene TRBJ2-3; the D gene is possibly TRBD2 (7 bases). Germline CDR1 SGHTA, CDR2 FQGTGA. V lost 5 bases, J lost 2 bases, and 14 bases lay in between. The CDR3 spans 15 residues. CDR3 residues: CASSREGGYTDTQYF. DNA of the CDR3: TGTGCCAGCAGCCGAGAGGGGGGGTACACAGATACGCAGTATTTT.

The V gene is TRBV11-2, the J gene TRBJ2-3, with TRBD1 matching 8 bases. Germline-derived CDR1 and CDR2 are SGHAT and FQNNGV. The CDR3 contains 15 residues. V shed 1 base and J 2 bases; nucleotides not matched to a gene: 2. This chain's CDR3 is CASSLGQGATDTQYF. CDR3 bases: TGTGCCAGCAGCTTAGGCCAGGGGGCCACAGATACGCAGTATTTT.

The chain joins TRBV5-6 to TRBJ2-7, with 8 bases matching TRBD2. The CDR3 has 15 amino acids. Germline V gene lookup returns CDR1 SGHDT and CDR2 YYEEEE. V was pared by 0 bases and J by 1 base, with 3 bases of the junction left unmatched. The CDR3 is CASSLGGGRSYEQYF. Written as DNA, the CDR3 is TGTGCCAGCAGCTTGGGCGGGGGGCGATCCTACGAGCAGTACTTC.

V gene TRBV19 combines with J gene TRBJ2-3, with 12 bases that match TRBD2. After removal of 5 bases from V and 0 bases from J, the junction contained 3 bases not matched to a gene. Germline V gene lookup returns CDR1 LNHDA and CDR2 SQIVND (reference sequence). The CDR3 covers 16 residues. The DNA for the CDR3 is TGTGCCAGTAGTGGGGGGACTAGCGGGAGCACAGATACGCAGTATTTT. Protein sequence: CASSGGTSGSTDTQYF.

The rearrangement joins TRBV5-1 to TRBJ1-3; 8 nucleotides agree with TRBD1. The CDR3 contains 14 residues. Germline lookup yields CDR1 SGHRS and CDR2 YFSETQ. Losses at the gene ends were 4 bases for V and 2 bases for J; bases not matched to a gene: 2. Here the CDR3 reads CASSPDRAGNTIYF. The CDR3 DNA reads TGCGCCAGCAGCCCGGACAGGGCTGGAAACACCATATATTTT.

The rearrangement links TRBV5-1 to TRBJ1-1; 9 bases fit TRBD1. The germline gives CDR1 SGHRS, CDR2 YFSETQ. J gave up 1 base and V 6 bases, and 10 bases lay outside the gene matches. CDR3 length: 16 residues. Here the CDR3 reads CASTLGRGQGNTEAFF. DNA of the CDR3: TGCGCCAGCACCCTTGGAAGGGGACAGGGGAACACTGAAGCTTTCTTT.